This is a list of T cell receptor beta chains from one sample in a study of cytotoxic CD8 clonotypes in ibrutinib-treated CLL. The assay was immunoSEQ multiplex PCR, and TCRdb's table has in-frame clones only and misses some. The top ten clones hold roughly 7.1% of a sample with about 69,000 clones, 65% to 85% of them seen once. This material consisted of PBMCs, taken at disease progression, from a patient treated with ibrutinib. The receptor set was obtained from a human donor with chronic lymphocytic leukemia. The CDR3 runs from the conserved cysteine through the conserved F or W. D genes are given only for firm matches. Not all rows give a size; the values are once, few, many and, for expanded clones, a class.

V gene: TRBV7-2; clone size: NA; J gene: TRBJ2-7; D gene: NA; CDR3 DNA: TGTGCCAGCAGCTTAGAAAGGGAAGGCGAGCAGTACTTC; CDR3 protein: CASSLEREGEQYF
V gene: TRBV5-3; clone size: NA; J gene: TRBJ1-1; D gene: TRBD1; CDR3 DNA: TGTGCCAGAAGAAACGGACAGGGGGCGGATGAAGCTTTCTTT; CDR3 protein: CARRNGQGADEAFF
V gene: TRBV7-9; clone size: NA; J gene: TRBJ2-5; D gene: NA; CDR3 DNA: TGTGCCAGCAGCTCCACCAGGGGCGGGGGTCGAGAGACCCAGTACTTC; CDR3 protein: CASSSTRGGGRETQYF
V gene: TRBV28; clone size: NA; J gene: TRBJ2-7; D gene: TRBD1; CDR3 DNA: TGTGCCAGCAGTTTTGCTGCAGGGGGCAAGTCCTACGAGCAGTACTTC; CDR3 protein: CASSFAAGGKSYEQYF
V gene: TRBV6-4; clone size: NA; J gene: TRBJ2-3; D gene: NA; CDR3 DNA: TGTGCCAGCAGGACCGCACCGGGACCAAAAAAGCCCACAGATACGCAGTATTTT; CDR3 protein: CASRTAPGPKKPTDTQYF
V gene: TRBV19; clone size: NA; J gene: TRBJ2-1; D gene: TRBD2; CDR3 DNA: TGTGCCAGTAGTTTGGGACTAGCGGGAGATCGGTTCTTC; CDR3 protein: CASSLGLAGDRFF
V gene: TRBV25-1; clone size: NA; J gene: TRBJ2-1; D gene: NA; CDR3 DNA: TGTGCCAGCAGTGATCCAACAGGGTGGAATGAGCAGTTCTTC; CDR3 protein: CASSDPTGWNEQFF
V gene: TRBV2; clone size: once; J gene: TRBJ2-2; D gene: NA; CDR3 DNA: TGTGCCAGCAGTCCCCAGGGCACCGGGGAGCTGTTTTTT; CDR3 protein: CASSPQGTGELFF
V gene: TRBV5-8; clone size: NA; J gene: TRBJ2-7; D gene: TRBD1; CDR3 DNA: TGTGCCAGCAGCTTGGTCCCGAGGACAGGGGAATACGAGCAGTACTTC; CDR3 protein: CASSLVPRTGEYEQYF
V gene: TRBV9; clone size: NA; J gene: TRBJ2-1; D gene: TRBD2; CDR3 DNA: TGTGCCAGCAGCGTCCTTCCCGGGGGGGCGGCGAATGAGCAGTTCTTC; CDR3 protein: CASSVLPGGAANEQFF
V gene: TRBV5-8; clone size: NA; J gene: TRBJ2-1; D gene: NA; CDR3 DNA: TGTGCCAGCAGCCAAAGTAGGAGCTCCTACAATGAGCAGTTCTTC; CDR3 protein: CASSQSRSSYNEQFF
V gene: TRBV5-4; clone size: NA; J gene: TRBJ2-1; D gene: NA; CDR3 DNA: TGTGCCAGCAGCACCCGGTTATACAATGAGCAGTTCTTC; CDR3 protein: CASSTRLYNEQFF
V gene: TRBV5-4; clone size: few; J gene: TRBJ1-1; D gene: TRBD1; CDR3 DNA: TGTGCCAGCAGCCAGAACAGGGGGCAGTACACTGAAGCTTTCTTT; CDR3 protein: CASSQNRGQYTEAFF
V gene: TRBV11-2; clone size: NA; J gene: TRBJ1-5; D gene: NA; CDR3 DNA: TGTGCCAGCAGCTTAGATCGTCTGGGTCAGCCCCAGCATTTT; CDR3 protein: CASSLDRLGQPQHF
V gene: TRBV5-1; clone size: NA; J gene: TRBJ2-7; D gene: NA; CDR3 DNA: TGCGCCAGCAGCTTGGCCAGAACCTACGAGCAGTACTTC; CDR3 protein: CASSLARTYEQYF
V gene: TRBV18; clone size: NA; J gene: TRBJ2-5; D gene: NA; CDR3 DNA: TGTGCCAGCTCACCCATACCAAACAGGGTCCAAGAGACCCAGTACTTC; CDR3 protein: CASSPIPNRVQETQYF
V gene: TRBV18; clone size: NA; J gene: TRBJ2-1; D gene: NA; CDR3 DNA: TGTGCCAGCTCACCATTCAAGGGTAATGAGCAGTTCTTC; CDR3 protein: CASSPFKGNEQFF
V gene: TRBV5-6; clone size: NA; J gene: TRBJ1-2; D gene: NA; CDR3 DNA: TGTGCCAGCATCGAGTATAGTCGAAAGACCTATGGCTACACCTTC; CDR3 protein: CASIEYSRKTYGYTF
V gene: TRBV20-1; clone size: NA; J gene: TRBJ2-3; D gene: NA; CDR3 DNA: TGCAGTGCTAGCCAGATGGGTACGCAGTATTTT; CDR3 protein: CSASQMGTQYF
V gene: TRBV5-1; clone size: NA; J gene: TRBJ2-5; D gene: TRBD2; CDR3 DNA: TGCGCCAGCAGCTTGTTTAGCGGGGGCCGACAAGAGACCCAGTACTTC; CDR3 protein: CASSLFSGGRQETQYF
V gene: TRBV18; clone size: once; J gene: TRBJ2-7; D gene: NA; CDR3 DNA: TGTGCCAGCTCTTCCCCGGGGGGCCGGGGCACATACGAGCAGTACTTC; CDR3 protein: CASSSPGGRGTYEQYF
V gene: TRBV9; clone size: NA; J gene: TRBJ1-2; D gene: NA; CDR3 DNA: TGTGCCAGCAGCGCCCCATCGGGCAAGGGCGATAACTATGGCTACACCTTC; CDR3 protein: CASSAPSGKGDNYGYTF
V gene: TRBV19; clone size: NA; J gene: TRBJ2-7; D gene: TRBD1; CDR3 DNA: TGTGCCAGTAGTTCGGGACAGGCCCCGGGGTACGAGCAGTACTTC; CDR3 protein: CASSSGQAPGYEQYF
V gene: TRBV27; clone size: NA; J gene: TRBJ1-6; D gene: NA; CDR3 DNA: TGTGCCAGCAGTTGGGGAGTTGCAACGGGGTCACCCCTCCACTTT; CDR3 protein: CASSWGVATGSPLHF
V gene: TRBV27; clone size: NA; J gene: TRBJ1-2; D gene: NA; CDR3 DNA: TGTGCCAGCAGGAGGAACCACCTTAGCTATGGCTACACCTTC; CDR3 protein: CASRRNHLSYGYTF
V gene: TRBV5-1; clone size: NA; J gene: TRBJ2-7; D gene: NA; CDR3 DNA: TGCGCCAGCAGCTTGGCTTCCTCCTACGAGCAGTACTTC; CDR3 protein: CASSLASSYEQYF
V gene: TRBV6-4; clone size: NA; J gene: TRBJ2-1; D gene: NA; CDR3 DNA: TGTGCCAGCAGTGTCGCCGGGACGTCTTCCTACAATGAGCAGTTCTTC; CDR3 protein: CASSVAGTSSYNEQFF
V gene: TRBV18; clone size: once; J gene: TRBJ2-3; D gene: TRBD2; CDR3 DNA: TGTGCCAGCTCATCGGGACTAGCGGAGACAGATACGCAGTATTTT; CDR3 protein: CASSSGLAETDTQYF
V gene: TRBV4-1; clone size: NA; J gene: TRBJ1-5; D gene: NA; CDR3 DNA: TGCGCCAGCAGCCAAGCACAGGGACGGCAGCCCCAGCATTTT; CDR3 protein: CASSQAQGRQPQHF
V gene: TRBV5-1; clone size: NA; J gene: TRBJ2-2; D gene: NA; CDR3 DNA: TGCGCCAGCAGCCCAACTAGAGTTGATTTGACCGGGGAGCTGTTTTTT; CDR3 protein: CASSPTRVDLTGELFF
V gene: TRBV5-6; clone size: NA; J gene: TRBJ2-2; D gene: NA; CDR3 DNA: TGTGCCAGCAGCTTGAGTTCCGGGGAGCTGTTTTTT; CDR3 protein: CASSLSSGELFF
V gene: TRBV19; clone size: NA; J gene: TRBJ1-1; D gene: NA; CDR3 DNA: TGTGCCACCGGGGAGGGCGGGAGCACTGAAGCTTTCTTT; CDR3 protein: CATGEGGSTEAFF
V gene: TRBV10-3; clone size: NA; J gene: TRBJ2-1; D gene: NA; CDR3 DNA: TGTGCCATCAGTGCAGGGAACAATGAGCAGTTCTTC; CDR3 protein: CAISAGNNEQFF
V gene: TRBV19; clone size: NA; J gene: TRBJ2-3; D gene: NA; CDR3 DNA: TGTGCCAGTAGTTATCCTAGTTCATCAGATACGCAGTATTTT; CDR3 protein: CASSYPSSSDTQYF
V gene: TRBV27; clone size: NA; J gene: TRBJ2-3; D gene: NA; CDR3 DNA: TGTGCCAGCAGTTCCTCCTTAGCGAGCACAGATACGCAGTATTTT; CDR3 protein: CASSSSLASTDTQYF
V gene: TRBV10-3; clone size: NA; J gene: TRBJ1-5; D gene: NA; CDR3 DNA: TGTGCCATCAGTGAGTCCATGGGGGGCAGCAATCAGCCCCAGCATTTT; CDR3 protein: CAISESMGGSNQPQHF
V gene: TRBV18; clone size: once; J gene: TRBJ2-7; D gene: TRBD1; CDR3 DNA: TGTGCCAGCTCACCAGCGGCCAGGGGGCTTGAGCAGTACTTC; CDR3 protein: CASSPAARGLEQYF
V gene: TRBV11-3; clone size: NA; J gene: TRBJ2-1; D gene: NA; CDR3 DNA: TGTGCCAGCAGCCCCCTTACGGGGGCGGGTGAGCAGTTCTTC; CDR3 protein: CASSPLTGAGEQFF
V gene: TRBV7-9; clone size: NA; J gene: TRBJ1-1; D gene: NA; CDR3 DNA: TGTGCCAGCAGCTTAGCAACCACCACTGAAGCTTTCTTT; CDR3 protein: CASSLATTTEAFF
V gene: TRBV6-1; clone size: NA; J gene: TRBJ1-5; D gene: NA; CDR3 DNA: TGTGCCAGCAGTGCAGAAAGCAATCAGCCCCAGCATTTT; CDR3 protein: CASSAESNQPQHF
V gene: TRBV18; clone size: NA; J gene: TRBJ2-5; D gene: NA; CDR3 DNA: TGTGCCAGCTCACCTAACAGCGGAAGGCAGACCCAGTACTTC; CDR3 protein: CASSPNSGRQTQYF
V gene: TRBV29-1; clone size: NA; J gene: TRBJ1-2; D gene: NA; CDR3 DNA: TGCAGCGTTGAACCGGGGCTTGGCTACACCTTC; CDR3 protein: CSVEPGLGYTF
V gene: TRBV4-2; clone size: NA; J gene: TRBJ2-2; D gene: NA; CDR3 DNA: TGTGCCAGCAGGAACCGAGCCGGGGAGCTGTTTTTT; CDR3 protein: CASRNRAGELFF
V gene: TRBV4-2; clone size: once; J gene: TRBJ1-3; D gene: NA; CDR3 DNA: TGTGCCTACTCGGCCGGGACATCCGGAAACACCATATATTTT; CDR3 protein: CAYSAGTSGNTIYF
V gene: TRBV10-1; clone size: NA; J gene: TRBJ1-1; D gene: NA; CDR3 DNA: TGCGCCAGCAGTGATTCCGGGACGAACACTGAAGCTTTCTTT; CDR3 protein: CASSDSGTNTEAFF
V gene: TRBV7-9; clone size: NA; J gene: TRBJ1-5; D gene: NA; CDR3 DNA: TGTGCCAGCAGCTTAGGCAGGGTTAGCAATCAGCCCCAGCATTTT; CDR3 protein: CASSLGRVSNQPQHF
V gene: TRBV11-2; clone size: NA; J gene: TRBJ2-1; D gene: TRBD2; CDR3 DNA: TGTGCCAGCAGCTTAGGAGAGACTAGCGGGGCATACAATGAGCAGTTCTTC; CDR3 protein: CASSLGETSGAYNEQFF
V gene: TRBV18; clone size: once; J gene: TRBJ2-7; D gene: NA; CDR3 DNA: TGTGCCAGCTCACCACCGAGCAAGGGGAACGAGCAGTACTTC; CDR3 protein: CASSPPSKGNEQYF
V gene: TRBV20-1; clone size: NA; J gene: TRBJ2-1; D gene: NA; CDR3 DNA: TGCAGTGCTATGAAGAAAGGGCAGTTCTTC; CDR3 protein: CSAMKKGQFF
V gene: TRBV5-5; clone size: NA; J gene: TRBJ1-6; D gene: NA; CDR3 DNA: TGTGCCAGCAGCTTGGACTACGGACGGACTACCTGGGGTGGTTCACCCCTCCACTTT; CDR3 protein: CASSLDYGRTTWGGSPLHF
V gene: TRBV9; clone size: NA; J gene: TRBJ1-1; D gene: NA; CDR3 DNA: TGTGCCAGCAGCGTAGTTGGGGACACTGAAGCTTTCTTT; CDR3 protein: CASSVVGDTEAFF
V gene: TRBV11-2; clone size: NA; J gene: TRBJ1-3; D gene: NA; CDR3 DNA: TGTGCCAGCAGCTTAGATCGAAGAACGATCAATCTGTTCTCTGGAAACACCATATATTTT; CDR3 protein: CASSLDRRTINLFSGNTIYF
V gene: TRBV6-4; clone size: NA; J gene: TRBJ2-1; D gene: TRBD2; CDR3 DNA: TGTGCCAGCAGTGACGTAGCTAGCGGATACAATGAGCAGTTCTTC; CDR3 protein: CASSDVASGYNEQFF
V gene: TRBV6-1; clone size: NA; J gene: TRBJ1-1; D gene: NA; CDR3 DNA: TGTGCCAGCAGTGAATGGGCCCTTGACACTGAAGCTTTCTTT; CDR3 protein: CASSEWALDTEAFF
V gene: TRBV5-1; clone size: NA; J gene: TRBJ1-1; D gene: TRBD1; CDR3 DNA: TGCGCCAGCAGCACAGGGGCGAGGGGGGAAGCTTTCTTT; CDR3 protein: CASSTGARGEAFF